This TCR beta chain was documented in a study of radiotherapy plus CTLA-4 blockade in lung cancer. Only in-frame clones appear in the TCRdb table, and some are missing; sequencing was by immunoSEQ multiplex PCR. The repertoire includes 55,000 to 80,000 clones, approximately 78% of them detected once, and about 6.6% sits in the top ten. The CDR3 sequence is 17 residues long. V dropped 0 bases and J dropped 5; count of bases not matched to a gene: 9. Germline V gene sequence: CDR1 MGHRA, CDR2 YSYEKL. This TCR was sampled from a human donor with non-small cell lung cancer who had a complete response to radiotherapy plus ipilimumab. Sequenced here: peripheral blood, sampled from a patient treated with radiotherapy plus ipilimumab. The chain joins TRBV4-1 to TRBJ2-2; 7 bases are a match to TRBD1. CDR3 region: CASSQEPTGVRTGELFF. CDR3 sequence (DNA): TGCGCCAGCAGCCAAGAACCCACAGGGGTTCGTACCGGGGAGCTGTTTTTT.